The T cell receptor beta chain described here comes from a study of control samples from healthy donors and cancer patients. The V and J ends lost 0 bases and 6 bases, in that order; junction bases with no gene match: 7. Germline lookup yields CDR1 WSHSY and CDR2 SAAADI. The CDR3 has 15 residues. Some clones are missing from TCRdb's copy, which holds only in-frame ones; the method was immunoSEQ multiplex PCR. Of about 180,000 clones in the sample, more than 80% were seen once. V usage is TRBV10-2 and J usage is TRBJ1-2, with 7 bases aligning to TRBD1. The sequence came from a man aged 25 to 40 in good health. The sequencing sample was made of blood. CDR3 region: CASSESLRGQNGYTF. CDR3 bases: TGCGCCAGCAGTGAGTCGTTAAGGGGGCAAAATGGCTACACCTTC.